This TCR beta chain is drawn from a study of blood T cell repertoires in COVID-19. Across the study: The United States, Italy and Spain were the sources of the acute and convalescent COVID-19 samples.

The V gene end was trimmed by 1 base and the J gene end by 3 bases; junction bases not matched to a gene: 6. This CDR3 region has 15 residues. Germline V CDR1 and CDR2: SGHAT, FQNNGV. TCRdb keeps only in-frame clones here, not all; method: immunoSEQ multiplex PCR. The table shows 190,000 or so clones, with approximately 84% occurring only once. This clone was seen only a few times. The source of this sequence is a human donor with acute or convalescent COVID-19. The donor label of this sample is uncertain. The chain uses TRBV11-2 and TRBJ2-7; 7 bases align to TRBD2. The sequenced sample consisted of peripheral blood. The CDR3 protein is CASSLGLGRGYEQYF. The CDR3 DNA is TGTGCCAGCAGCTTAGGGCTAGGGAGGGGCTACGAGCAGTACTTC.